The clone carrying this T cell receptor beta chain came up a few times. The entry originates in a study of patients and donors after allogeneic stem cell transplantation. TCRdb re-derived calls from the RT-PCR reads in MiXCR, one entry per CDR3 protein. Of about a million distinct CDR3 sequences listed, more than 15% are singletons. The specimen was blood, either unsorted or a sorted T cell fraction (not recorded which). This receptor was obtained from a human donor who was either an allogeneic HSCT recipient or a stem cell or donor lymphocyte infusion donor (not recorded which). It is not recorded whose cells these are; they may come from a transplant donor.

The CDR3 DNA reads TGTGCCAGCACCAAGACCAAAGGGAGGGTTGAAGCTTTCTTT. As protein: CASTKTKGRVEAFF. The V call is TRBV12-3 or TRBV12-4, the J call TRBJ1-1; no firm D call. V was clipped by 7 bases and J by 7 bases, with 19 bases between them. The CDR3 spans 14 residues.